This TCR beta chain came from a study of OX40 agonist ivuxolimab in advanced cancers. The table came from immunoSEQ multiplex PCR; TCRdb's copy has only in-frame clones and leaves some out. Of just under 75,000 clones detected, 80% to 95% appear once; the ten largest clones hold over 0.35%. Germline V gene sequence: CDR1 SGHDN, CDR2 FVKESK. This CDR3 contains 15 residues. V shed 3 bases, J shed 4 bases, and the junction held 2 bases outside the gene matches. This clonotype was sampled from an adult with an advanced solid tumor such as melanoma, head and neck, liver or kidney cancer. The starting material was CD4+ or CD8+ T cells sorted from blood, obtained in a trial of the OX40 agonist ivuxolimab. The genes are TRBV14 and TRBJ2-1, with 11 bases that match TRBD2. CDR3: CASSQGTSGYNEQFF. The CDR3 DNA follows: TGTGCCAGCAGCCAGGGGACTAGCGGATACAATGAGCAGTTCTTC. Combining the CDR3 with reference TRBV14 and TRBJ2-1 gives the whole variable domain EAGVTQFPSHSVIEKGQTVTLRCDPISGHDNLYWYRRVMGKEIKFLLHFVKESKQDESGMPNNRFLAERTGGTYSTLKVQPAELEDSGVYFCASSQGTSGYNEQFFGPGTRLTVL.